The 25 T cell receptor beta chains in this list originate from one sample, sequenced in a study of blood T cell repertoires in COVID-19. TCRdb's copy holds only in-frame clones and misses some; the assay was immunoSEQ multiplex PCR. In the table there are tens of thousands of clones, roughly 90% of which are singletons. Material: peripheral blood. These TCRs come from a man aged 45-65 years with COVID-19, enrolled during active disease.

J is TRBJ2-7 and V is TRBV6-5; TRBD1 agrees at 8 bases. After removal of 0 bases from V and 2 bases from J, the junction contained 3 bases not matched to a gene. This CDR3 has 15 amino acids. Germline CDR1 is MNHEY and CDR2 is SVGAGI. Here the CDR3 DNA reads TGTGCCAGCAGTTACTCGACAGGGGAGACCTACGAGCAGTACTTC. Encoded protein: CASSYSTGETYEQYF.

V gene TRBV7-2 combines with J gene TRBJ1-4; D not resolved. Trimming pared 3 bases from V and 0 bases from J, leaving 17 bases between. Germline loops: CDR1 SGHTA, CDR2 FQGNSA. The CDR3 is made up of 18 amino acids. CDR3 amino acids: CASSLKRQTFATNEKLFF. The DNA of the CDR3 is TGTGCCAGCAGCTTGAAGAGGCAGACCTTTGCAACTAATGAAAAACTGTTTTTT.

CDR3 residues: CAITTDPTYEQYF. DNA of the CDR3: TGTGCCATCACCACAGACCCTACCTACGAGCAGTACTTC. The V and J genes are TRBV10-3 and TRBJ2-7; D is uncertain. Germline CDR1 reads ENHRY; CDR2 reads SYGVKD. This CDR3 region has 13 residues. V lost 7 bases to trimming and J lost 2 bases, with 12 bases between them.

This chain links TRBV6-5 with TRBJ1-1; D not resolved. The CDR3 runs 13 residues. The germline V gene has CDR1 MNHEY and CDR2 SVGAGI. Trimming shortened V by 10 bases and J by 1 base, and 13 bases separated the two germline ends. CDR3 sequence: CATRRGKNTEAFF. The CDR3 bases are TGTGCCACCCGACGGGGTAAGAACACTGAAGCTTTCTTT.

The V call is TRBV6-5, the J call TRBJ1-2; TRBD1 matches at 10 bases. In germline, CDR1 is MNHEY, CDR2 SVGAGI. The CDR3 is 13 amino acids. J was trimmed by 6 bases and V by 8 bases; bases with no gene match: 6. This CDR3 is CASCLTGGDGYTF. CDR3 DNA sequence: TGTGCCAGCTGCCTGACAGGGGGCGATGGCTACACCTTC.

The chain combines TRBV7-2 with TRBJ2-7; tentatively, D is TRBD2 (7 bases). V was shortened by 3 bases and J by 5 bases, with 20 bases between the two germline ends. The CDR3 contains 16 residues. Looked up from germline, CDR1 is SGHTA and CDR2 is FQGNSA. The CDR3 here is CASSLYFRGAGNEQYF. The CDR3, as DNA: TGTGCCAGCAGCTTGTATTTTCGGGGGGCTGGAAACGAGCAGTACTTC. The full variable domain, completed using reference TRBV7-2 and TRBJ2-7, is GAGVSQSPSNKVTEKGKDVELRCDPISGHTALYWYRQSLGQGLEFLIYFQGNSAPDKSGLPSDRFSAERTGGSVSTLTIQRTQQEDSAVYLCASSLYFRGAGNEQYFGPGTRLTVT.

The count of this clone is one. The chain is built from TRBV19 and TRBJ2-7, with 8 nucleotides matching TRBD1. The CDR3 runs to 14 residues. Per the germline V gene, CDR1 is LNHDA and CDR2 is SQIVND (reference sequence). The V segment lost 3 bases and the J segment 1 base; nucleotides outside the gene matches: 2. The CDR3 nucleotides read TGTGCCAGTAGTATGGGACAGGTGTCCTACGAGCAGTACTTC. This sequence encodes CASSMGQVSYEQYF.

The rearrangement uses TRBV9 and TRBJ2-4, with 7 nucleotides matching TRBD1. Germline V gene data show CDR1 as SGDLS and CDR2 as YYNGEE. CDR3 length: 19 amino acids. J lost 0 bases, V lost 4 bases, and 16 bases had no gene match. The CDR3 protein is CASSPDPGQRLVAKNIQYF. The CDR3 coding sequence is TGTGCCAGCAGCCCAGACCCGGGACAGAGACTTGTAGCCAAAAACATTCAGTACTTC.

This clone was recorded only once. V gene TRBV7-6 combines with J gene TRBJ2-1; 12 bases line up with TRBD2. Per germline, CDR1 SGHVS and CDR2 FNYEAQ. V dropped 1 base and J dropped 0; count of bases not matched to a gene: 7. This CDR3 spans 19 amino acids. The CDR3 region has the DNA TGTGCCAGCAGCTTAGAGGGGACTAGCGGGTTTAGCTCCTACAATGAGCAGTTCTTC. It is translated as CASSLEGTSGFSSYNEQFF.

The gene calls are TRBV6-6 and TRBJ1-3, with unresolved D. Trimming shortened V by 2 bases and J by 0 bases, and 11 bases separated the two germline ends. Germline V gives CDR1 MNHNY, CDR2 SVGAGI (reference sequence). The length of the CDR3 is 16 residues. The CDR3 DNA sequence: TGTGCCAGCAGTTACATGAAGCAGGCCTCTGGAAACACCATATATTTT. It translates to CASSYMKQASGNTIYF.

The chain recombines TRBV10-3 with TRBJ2-2; 8 nucleotides match TRBD1. This CDR3 has 16 amino acids. The junction had 9 bases not matched to a gene; V was cut back by 4 bases and J by 5 bases. The germline V gene encodes CDR1 ENHRY and CDR2 SYGVKD. The CDR3 region is CAISVGEQGGTGELFF. The CDR3 DNA is TGTGCCATCAGTGTGGGGGAACAGGGGGGAACCGGGGAGCTGTTTTTT.

The CDR3 region is CASSLRPGTLPRGNTEAFF. The CDR3 nucleotides read TGTGCCAGCAGTTTGCGGCCCGGGACACTTCCCAGGGGGAACACTGAAGCTTTCTTT. The chain uses TRBV27 and TRBJ1-1, with D perhaps TRBD1 (6 bases). This CDR3 has 19 amino acids. With 3 bases removed from V and 1 base from J, the gap between germline ends came to 24 bases. CDR1 and CDR2 from the germline V gene are MNHEY and SMNVEV (reference sequence).

CDR3 sequence reads: CATSETGSNTEAFF. The DNA of the CDR3 is TGTGCCACCAGTGAAACAGGGTCGAACACTGAAGCTTTCTTT. The V and J genes are TRBV24-1 and TRBJ1-1, with D tentatively TRBD1 (6 bases). This CDR3 has 14 amino acids. Trimming took off 4 bases at V and 1 base at J, with 9 bases between the two ends. From germline, CDR1 is KGHDR and CDR2 SFDVKD.

This clone occurred once. The chain uses TRBV9 and TRBJ2-4; 7 positions match TRBD1. The CDR3 sequence is 14 residues long. Germline-derived CDR1 and CDR2 are SGDLS and YYNGEE. V dropped 4 bases and J dropped 5; count of bases not matched to a gene: 6. The CDR3 sequence is CASSLGTAENIQYF. Written as DNA, the CDR3 is TGTGCCAGCAGCCTCGGGACAGCAGAAAACATTCAGTACTTC.

This rearrangement joins TRBV14 to TRBJ2-4; 11 bases are shared with TRBD1. Germline V CDR1 and CDR2: SGHDN, FVKESK. The CDR3 has 17 amino acids. Trimming took 2 bases from V and 0 from J; bases not matched to a gene: 3. The CDR3 DNA reads as TGTGCCAGCAGCCAAACCGGGACAGGGGGAGCCAAAAACATTCAGTACTTC. Protein product: CASSQTGTGGAKNIQYF.

This sequence joins TRBV29-1 and TRBJ2-3; 14 bases are shared with TRBD2. V gave up 2 bases and J gave up 5 bases; unmatched junction bases: 3. Germline V CDR1 and CDR2: SQVTM, ANQGSEA. The CDR3 sequence is 15 residues long. The CDR3 here is CSVERTSGGRDTQYF. For the CDR3, the DNA is TGCAGCGTTGAACGGACTAGCGGGGGGAGAGATACGCAGTATTTT.

The rearrangement uses TRBV19 and TRBJ2-3; 10 nucleotides agree with TRBD1. CDR1 and CDR2 from the germline V gene are LNHDA and SQIVND (reference sequence). The V gene end was trimmed by 4 bases and the J gene end by 3 bases; junction bases not matched to a gene: 7. The CDR3 consists of 16 residues. DNA for the CDR3: TGTGCCAGTAGTAACCGCCGGGACAGGGGTACAGATACGCAGTATTTT. The encoded protein is CASSNRRDRGTDTQYF. The variable domain in full, completed from reference TRBV19 and TRBJ2-3, reads DGGITQSPKYLFRKEGQNVTLSCEQNLNHDAMYWYRQDPGQGLRLIYYSQIVNDFQKGDIAEGYSVSREKKESFPLTVTSAQKNPTAFYLCASSNRRDRGTDTQYFGPGTRLTVL.

The rearrangement uses TRBV28 and TRBJ2-7, with 10 positions matching TRBD2. With V trimmed by 4 bases and J by 0 bases, 3 bases remained unmatched. Germline values: CDR1 MDHEN, CDR2 SYDVKM. The CDR3 loop spans 15 amino acids. The CDR3 region is CASSYSGGTSYEQYF. The CDR3 DNA follows: TGTGCCAGCAGTTATAGCGGGGGGACCTCCTACGAGCAGTACTTC.

The rearrangement uses TRBV6-2 or TRBV6-3 and TRBJ2-7; D unresolved. This CDR3 spans 14 amino acids. Germline V gene sequence: CDR1 MNHEY, CDR2 SVGEGT. V was cut by 5 bases and J by 2 bases, with 13 bases left in between. The CDR3 DNA sequence: TGTGCCAGCAGTCCCCCGCAGGCTACCTACGAGCAGTACTTC. Translating gives CASSPPQATYEQYF.

The chain joins TRBV6-5 to TRBJ1-1, with D possibly matching TRBD1 (5 bases). V was pared by 6 bases and J by 0 bases, with 14 bases between. This CDR3 contains 15 residues. Germline CDR1 reads MNHEY; CDR2 reads SVGAGI. In DNA, the CDR3 is TGTGCCAGCAGAACAGGAGGGGCCTTGAACACTGAAGCTTTCTTT. Translation: CASRTGGALNTEAFF.

The chain links TRBV4-2 to TRBJ2-7, with D possibly TRBD2 on 7 matching bases. The V gene lost 1 base and the J gene lost 7 bases, with 14 bases spanning the gap. Germline lookup yields CDR1 LGHNA and CDR2 YNFKEQ. The CDR3 has 14 residues. The CDR3 sequence is CASSQGRGGREQYF. Written as DNA, the CDR3 is TGTGCCAGCAGCCAAGGGAGGGGGGGCCGAGAGCAGTACTTC.

This chain uses TRBV5-1 with TRBJ1-6, with TRBD1 as a possible D gene (6 bases). This CDR3 has 18 amino acids. The V end lost 0 bases, the J end lost 0 bases, and 13 bases lay between the germline ends. Germline CDR1 reads SGHRS; CDR2 reads YFSETQ. CDR3 in amino acids: CASSLGDKGSSYNSPLHF. CDR3 sequence (DNA): TGCGCCAGCAGCTTGGGGGACAAAGGGAGCTCCTATAATTCACCCCTCCACTTT.

This chain joins TRBV7-2 and TRBJ1-3; 7 nucleotides align to TRBD1. CDR3 length: 14 residues. Trimming cost V 5 bases and J 0 bases; bases outside gene matches: 1. Germline values: CDR1 SGHTA, CDR2 FQGNSA. The CDR3 DNA follows: TGTGCCAGCAGCCGGGACAGCTCTGGAAACACCATATATTTT. It translates to CASSRDSSGNTIYF.

The gene calls are TRBV28 and TRBJ1-2; 8 bases agree with TRBD1. Germline V gene sequence: CDR1 MDHEN, CDR2 SYDVKM. This CDR3 region has 13 residues. Losses at the gene ends were 6 bases for V and 4 bases for J; bases not matched to a gene: 4. CDR3 in amino acids: CASSKGQGYGYTF. The CDR3 DNA follows: TGTGCCAGCAGCAAAGGACAGGGCTATGGCTACACCTTC.

The rearrangement links TRBV2 to TRBJ1-5; D not resolved. V dropped 3 bases and J dropped 0 bases, with 6 bases sitting between them. The CDR3 contains 14 residues. Germline CDR1 SNHLY, CDR2 FYNNEI. The CDR3 nucleotides read TGTGCCAGCAGTGACCGGGTTAGCAATCAGCCCCAGCATTTT. Translated: CASSDRVSNQPQHF.